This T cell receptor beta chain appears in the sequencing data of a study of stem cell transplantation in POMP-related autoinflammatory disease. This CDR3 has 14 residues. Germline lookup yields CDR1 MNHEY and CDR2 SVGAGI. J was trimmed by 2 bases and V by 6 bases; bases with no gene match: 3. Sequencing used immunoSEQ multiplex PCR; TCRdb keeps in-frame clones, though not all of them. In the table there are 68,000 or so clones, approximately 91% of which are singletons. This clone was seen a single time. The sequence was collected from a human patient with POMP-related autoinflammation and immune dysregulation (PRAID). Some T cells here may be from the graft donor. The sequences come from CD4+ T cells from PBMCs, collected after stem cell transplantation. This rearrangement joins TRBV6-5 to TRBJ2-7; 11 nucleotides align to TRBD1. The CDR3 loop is CASRRDRGTYEQYF. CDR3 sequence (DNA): TGTGCCAGCAGAAGGGACAGGGGGACCTACGAGCAGTACTTC.